The T cell receptor beta chain under discussion was sequenced for a study of T cell repertoires in cytomegalovirus infection. The study, taken as a whole, reports: CMV carriers having the relevant HLA were flagged by cumulative public TCR beta family frequency.

The CDR3 sequence is 13 residues long. V was pared by 3 bases and J by 9 bases, with 5 bases of the junction left unmatched. From germline, CDR1 is SGHVS and CDR2 FNYEAQ. One entry per CDR3 protein results from TCRdb running MiXCR on the reads. Found here are hundreds of thousands of distinct CDR3 sequences, approximately 32% of them singletons; the top ten hold 12% to 15%. This clonotype was observed at least ten times. Antigen: not known. The clonotype comes from a human donor in good health (CMV status not recorded). Some clones in this sample may be carry-over from other donors' samples. The chain couples TRBV7-6 to TRBJ2-1; 7 positions agree with TRBD2. The material sequenced was PBMCs. The CDR3 region has the DNA TGTGCCAGCAGCTTTGCCTCTAGCGGTGAGCAGTTCTTC. Protein product: CASSFASSGEQFF.